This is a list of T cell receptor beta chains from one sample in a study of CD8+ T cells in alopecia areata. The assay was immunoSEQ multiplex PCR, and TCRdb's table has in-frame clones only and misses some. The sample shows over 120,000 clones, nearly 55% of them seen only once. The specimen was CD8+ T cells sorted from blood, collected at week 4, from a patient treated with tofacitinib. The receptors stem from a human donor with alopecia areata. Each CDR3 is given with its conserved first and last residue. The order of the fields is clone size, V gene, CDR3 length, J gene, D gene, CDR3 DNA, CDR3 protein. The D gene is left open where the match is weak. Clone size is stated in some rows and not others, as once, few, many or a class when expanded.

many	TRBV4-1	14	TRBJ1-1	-	TGCGCCAGCAGCTACACCGGGAGGGACACTGAAGCTTTCTTT	CASSYTGRDTEAFF
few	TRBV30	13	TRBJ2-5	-	TGTGCCTGGAGTGTACCCGGAGGAGAGACCCAGTACTTC	CAWSVPGGETQYF
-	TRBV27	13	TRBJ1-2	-	TGTGCCAGCAGTTCGACGGCTAACTATGGCTACACCTTC	CASSSTANYGYTF
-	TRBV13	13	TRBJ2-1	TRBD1	TGTGCCAGCAGCCTCGACAGGGGCAATGAGCAGTTCTTC	CASSLDRGNEQFF
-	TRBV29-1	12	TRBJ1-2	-	TGCAGCGTTACAGCGGGTAGAGGTGGCTACACCTTC	CSVTAGRGGYTF
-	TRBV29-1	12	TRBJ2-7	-	TGCAGCACACAGGGAGTAGGGAACGAGCAGTACTTC	CSTQGVGNEQYF
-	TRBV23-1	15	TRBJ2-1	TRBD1	TGCGCCAGTAAGTCGGCCGTGGGACAGGGGAGTGAGCAGTTCTTC	CASKSAVGQGSEQFF
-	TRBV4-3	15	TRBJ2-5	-	TGCGCCAGCAGCCCCCGATTCGGGGCCCAAGAGACCCAGTACTTC	CASSPRFGAQETQYF
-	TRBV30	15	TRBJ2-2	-	TGTGCCTGGAGTCACGCCAGGGTTCGCACCGGGGAGCTGTTTTTT	CAWSHARVRTGELFF
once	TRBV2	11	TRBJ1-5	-	TGTGCCAGCAGTGATGGACAGCCCCAGCATTTT	CASSDGQPQHF
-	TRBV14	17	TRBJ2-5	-	TGTGCCAGCAGCCAAGGGGTTGCGGGGAGCCTCCAAGAGACCCAGTACTTC	CASSQGVAGSLQETQYF
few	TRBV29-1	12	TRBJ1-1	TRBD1	TGCAGCGCTGCACAGGGGGACACTGAAGCTTTCTTT	CSAAQGDTEAFF
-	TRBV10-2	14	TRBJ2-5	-	TGCGCCAGCAGTGAAGGCTCAGCGTGGGAGACCCAGTACTTC	CASSEGSAWETQYF
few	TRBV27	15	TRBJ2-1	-	TGTGCCAGCAGTCAGGGAATCCGCTCCTACAATGAGCAGTTCTTC	CASSQGIRSYNEQFF
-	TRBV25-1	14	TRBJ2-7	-	TGTGCCAGCAGTGAGACGGGGGGCGGGGACGAGCAGTACTTC	CASSETGGGDEQYF
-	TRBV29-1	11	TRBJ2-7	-	TGCAGCGTTCTGGGGACCTACGAGCAGTACTTC	CSVLGTYEQYF
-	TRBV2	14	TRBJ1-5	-	TGTGCCAGCAGTGAATTATCTAGCAATCAGCCCCAGCATTTT	CASSELSSNQPQHF
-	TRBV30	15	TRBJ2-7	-	TGTGCCTGGAGTGGGTTGGGCCTAGCGTCCTACGAGCAGTACTTC	CAWSGLGLASYEQYF
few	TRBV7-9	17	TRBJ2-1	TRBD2	TGTGCCAGCAGCTCCGAGCGGGGGCAAATTTCCTACAATGAGCAGTTCTTC	CASSSERGQISYNEQFF
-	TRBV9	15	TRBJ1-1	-	TGTGCCAGCAGCGAAGGCGTGGGGGAGAACACTGAAGCTTTCTTT	CASSEGVGENTEAFF